This is a list of T cell receptor beta chains from one sample in a study of CD8 T cells in Susac syndrome. TCRdb analysed the immunoSEQ multiplex PCR reads with MiXCR anew, one entry per CDR3 protein. This table holds around 140,000 distinct CDR3 sequences, approximately 96% found once. The source material was CD4+ T cells from PBMCs. All receptors derive from a human donor with multiple sclerosis. The CDR3 runs from the conserved cysteine through the conserved F or W. D genes are given only for firm matches. Size tells how often a clone was seen (once, few, many) or the class of an expanded clone, and some rows leave it out.

-	TRBJ2-2	-	TRBV29-1	TGCAGCGTTAGAGTTTCCACCGGGGAGCTGTTTTTT	CSVRVSTGELFF
-	TRBJ2-5	-	TRBV7-3	TGTGCCAGCAGCTTATACGGTAGTGGGGAGACCCAGTACTTC	CASSLYGSGETQYF
TRBD2	TRBJ2-3	-	TRBV11-2	TGTGCCAGCAGTCCACCGACTAGCAGATACACAGATACGCAGTATTTT	CASSPPTSRYTDTQYF
-	TRBJ2-3	-	TRBV9	TGTGCCAGCAGCGTAGCTTCGGGGAGCACAGATACGCAGTATTTT	CASSVASGSTDTQYF
TRBD1	TRBJ1-2	-	TRBV6-5	TGTGCCAGCAGATGGACAGGGAACTATGGCTACACCTTC	CASRWTGNYGYTF
-	TRBJ2-2	-	TRBV4-3	TGCGCCAGCAGCCAAGGCTCCAAGTCCGGGGAGCTGTTTTTT	CASSQGSKSGELFF
TRBD2	TRBJ2-1	-	TRBV11-1	TGTGCCAGCAGCCCTCGACGGGAGGCAGGGAAGTACAATGAGCAGTTCTTC	CASSPRREAGKYNEQFF
-	TRBJ2-4	once	TRBV20-1	TGCAGTGCTAGAGACCCCGACAGCGGAAGGTCCAAAAACATTCAGTACTTC	CSARDPDSGRSKNIQYF
-	TRBJ2-3	-	TRBV7-9	TGTGCCAGCAGCTTAGTTGGGATCACAGATACGCAGTATTTT	CASSLVGITDTQYF
-	TRBJ2-4	once	TRBV28	TGTGCCAGCAGTTCCATGCTCCCAGGGGAGAACATTCAGTACTTC	CASSSMLPGENIQYF
-	TRBJ2-7	-	TRBV4-1	TGCGCCAGCAGCCAAGCCGCGGCACAGTCCTACGAGCAGTACTTC	CASSQAAAQSYEQYF
-	TRBJ1-1	once	TRBV6-5	TGTGCCAGCTACTTCTACAGGGCGGGGAACACTGAAGCTTTCTTT	CASYFYRAGNTEAFF
-	TRBJ1-4	-	TRBV7-6	TGTGCCAGCAGCTTAGACGAGGGCAGAAATGAAAAACTGTTTTTT	CASSLDEGRNEKLFF
TRBD2	TRBJ2-3	-	TRBV20-1	TGCAGTGCTAGAGACTCTGGGAGGGACACAGATACGCAGTATTTT	CSARDSGRDTDTQYF
-	TRBJ1-1	-	TRBV12-3/TRBV12-4	TGTGCCAGCGGGAGGCGGTTAGAAGCTTTCTTT	CASGRRLEAFF
-	TRBJ2-7	-	TRBV29-1	TGCAGCGTTGGGCCTACAGGGATCGAGCAGTACTTC	CSVGPTGIEQYF
-	TRBJ1-2	-	TRBV30	TGTGCCTGGAGTGTTCAGGGGAGCCTCTATGGCTACACCTTC	CAWSVQGSLYGYTF
-	TRBJ2-2	-	TRBV20-1	TGCAGTGCTATGGACTACTCCTACACCGGGGAGCTGTTTTTT	CSAMDYSYTGELFF
-	TRBJ2-5	-	TRBV25-1	TGTGCCAGCAAGGGACCGCGGCATGGGACCCAGTACTTC	CASKGPRHGTQYF
TRBD1	TRBJ2-3	-	TRBV28	TGTGCCAGCCGATCCAGACAGGGCAGCCCCACCAGGGGAGATACGCAGTATTTT	CASRSRQGSPTRGDTQYF
-	TRBJ1-1	-	TRBV7-9	TGTGCCAGCAGCCCAAGGGGGGGGGCGAACACTGAAGCTTTCTTT	CASSPRGGANTEAFF
-	TRBJ2-3	-	TRBV20-1	TGCAGTGCTAGAGGCTATGACACTGGCACAGATACGCAGTATTTT	CSARGYDTGTDTQYF
-	TRBJ2-3	-	TRBV15	TGTGCCACCAGCGAAGGAATCACAGATACGCAGTATTTT	CATSEGITDTQYF
-	TRBJ2-5	-	TRBV7-2	TGTGCCAGCAGCTTAGTTACAGGGGAGACCCAGTACTTC	CASSLVTGETQYF